This record covers a single T cell receptor (beta chain). Sequence at one end of the junction differs from germline and may be a read error. The sample originates from a study of T-cell reconstitution after alpha-beta-depleted transplantation in children. Germline CDR1 LNHNV, CDR2 YYDKDF (reference sequence). The CDR3 runs 15 residues. TCRbeta library construction was performed incorporating unique molecular identifiers. TCRdb re-analysed the PCR reads in MiXCR, keeping a single row per CDR3 protein. Of approximately 630,000 distinct CDR3 sequences listed, over 10% are singletons. This chain connects TRBV15 to TRBJ2-2; TRBD2 matches 13 bases. The sequenced sample was PBMCs, obtained before TCRalphabeta/CD19-depleted stem cell transplant. The TCR comes from a girl aged 2-10 years with congenital amegakaryocytic thrombocytopenia, due to receive a stem cell transplant. The DNA for the CDR3 is TGTGCCACCAGCTCGACTAGCGGGAGGATCGGGGAGCAGTTTTTT. This sequence encodes CATSSTSGRIGEQFF.